The next 17 T cell receptor beta chains were all read from a single sample in a study of immune evolution from preneoplasia to lung adenocarcinoma. Method: immunoSEQ multiplex PCR; TCRdb's copy keeps in-frame clones and lacks some. Of about 6,300 clones in the sample, approximately 79% were seen once. Sequences were obtained from FFPE minimally invasive lung adenocarcinoma tissue. The source of these receptors is a person aged 70 to 85 with lung adenocarcinoma.

This sequence joins TRBV6-5 and TRBJ2-3, with D possibly TRBD2 on 6 matching bases. The CDR3 runs to 15 residues. Looked up from germline, CDR1 is MNHEY and CDR2 is SVGAGI. V was shortened by 6 bases and J by 4 bases, with 17 bases between the two germline ends. CDR3 sequence: CASRDRAGTADTQYF. The CDR3 DNA reads as TGTGCCAGCAGAGACCGTGCGGGGACCGCAGATACGCAGTATTTT.

The chain links TRBV19 to TRBJ2-7; D unresolved. Germline CDR1 is LNHDA and CDR2 is SQIVND (reference sequence). Trimming took 3 bases from V and 6 from J, leaving 15 bases between them. CDR3 size: 14 residues. CDR3 loop: CASSIRRMAPEQYF. The CDR3 DNA is TGTGCCAGTAGTATCCGACGGATGGCGCCCGAGCAGTACTTC. Supplemented by reference TRBV19 and TRBJ2-7, the full variable domain reads DGGITQSPKYLFRKEGQNVTLSCEQNLNHDAMYWYRQDPGQGLRLIYYSQIVNDFQKGDIAEGYSVSREKKESFPLTVTSAQKNPTAFYLCASSIRRMAPEQYFGPGTRLTVT.

This chain joins TRBV7-9 and TRBJ2-1; possibly TRBD2 for D (6 bases). The V and J ends lost 7 bases and 0 bases respectively, with 10 bases between them. This CDR3 has 14 residues. The germline gives CDR1 SEHNR, CDR2 FQNEAQ (reference sequence). CDR3 amino acids: CASTVSGSYNEQFF. CDR3 coding DNA: TGTGCCAGCACCGTTAGCGGCTCCTACAATGAGCAGTTCTTC.

The rearrangement joins TRBV14 to TRBJ1-3; TRBD1 matches 7 bases. The junction had 1 base not matched to a gene; V was cut back by 9 bases and J by 2 bases. Germline loops: CDR1 SGHDN, CDR2 FVKESK. The CDR3 is 12 residues long. This CDR3 reads CARGGTGNTIYF. As DNA, the CDR3 is TGTGCCAGAGGGGGCACTGGAAACACCATATATTTT.

The chain couples TRBV5-1 to TRBJ2-7; unclear D gene. The V gene lost 0 bases and the J gene lost 4 bases, with 17 bases spanning the gap. CDR3 length: 16 residues. The germline V gene has CDR1 SGHRS and CDR2 YFSETQ. The CDR3 here is CASSLVGIDGPYEQYF. The CDR3 bases are TGCGCCAGCAGCTTGGTTGGGATCGATGGCCCATACGAGCAGTACTTC.

V and J are TRBV27 and TRBJ2-1, with TRBD1 matching over 8 bases. CDR3 length: 15 amino acids. J gave up 2 bases and V 2 bases, and 2 bases lay outside the gene matches. From germline, CDR1 is MNHEY and CDR2 SMNVEV (reference sequence). The CDR3, as DNA: TGTGCCAGCAGTTTAGCGGGACAGGCCTACAATGAGCAGTTCTTC. Translation: CASSLAGQAYNEQFF.

This rearrangement joins TRBV27 to TRBJ2-5; no reliable D call. Germline CDR1 is MNHEY and CDR2 is SMNVEV (reference sequence). The CDR3 runs to 14 residues. Trimming shortened V by 3 bases and J by 1 base, and 9 bases separated the two germline ends. The chain's CDR3 is CASSLFSPQETQYF. The CDR3 nucleotides read TGTGCCAGCAGTTTGTTCTCCCCCCAAGAGACCCAGTACTTC.

The chain joins TRBV6-5 to TRBJ1-1, with TRBD1 matching over 7 bases. Germline V gene sequence: CDR1 MNHEY, CDR2 SVGAGI. The junction had 10 bases not matched to a gene; V was cut back by 2 bases and J by 7 bases. The CDR3 length is 15 residues. The CDR3 region has the DNA TGTGCCAGCAGTTACAGGGGAACACAGGGGAGTGAAGCTTTCTTT. It yields the protein CASSYRGTQGSEAFF.

J is TRBJ2-7 and V is TRBV5-1; 7 nucleotides match TRBD1. With V trimmed by 0 bases and J by 6 bases, 12 bases remained unmatched. Per germline, CDR1 SGHRS and CDR2 YFSETQ. CDR3 length: 16 amino acids. The CDR3 region is CASSLELTGVRREQYF. Written as DNA, the CDR3 is TGCGCCAGCAGCTTGGAACTAACAGGGGTACGTCGCGAGCAGTACTTC.

The rearrangement links TRBV5-1 to TRBJ2-1; D remains ambiguous. With 0 bases removed from V and 6 bases from J, the gap between germline ends came to 13 bases. The germline V gene has CDR1 SGHRS and CDR2 YFSETQ. CDR3 length: 15 residues. Written as DNA, the CDR3 is TGCGCCAGCAGCTTGGAGGCCGGCTCCCTCAATGAGCAGTTCTTC. This codes for CASSLEAGSLNEQFF. The full variable domain, completed using reference TRBV5-1 and TRBJ2-1, is KAGVTQTPRYLIKTRGQQVTLSCSPISGHRSVSWYQQTPGQGLQFLFEYFSETQRNKGNFPGRFSGRQFSNSRSEMNVSTLELGDSALYLCASSLEAGSLNEQFFGPGTRLTVL.

Only one count was recorded for this clone. J is TRBJ1-5 and V is TRBV7-2; D uncertain. The CDR3 spans 14 residues. Germline CDR1 is SGHTA and CDR2 is FQGNSA. The V end was cut by 5 bases, the J end by 5 bases, with 13 bases between. The CDR3 DNA is TGTGCCAGCAGCCGTGGGCCGGACCATCAGCCCCAGCATTTT. This translates into CASSRGPDHQPQHF. The complete variable domain, with remaining parts taken from reference TRBV7-2 and TRBJ1-5, reads GAGVSQSPSNKVTEKGKDVELRCDPISGHTALYWYRQSLGQGLEFLIYFQGNSAPDKSGLPSDRFSAERTGGSVSTLTIQRTQQEDSAVYLCASSRGPDHQPQHFGDGTRLSIL.

V usage is TRBV29-1 and J usage is TRBJ1-1; perhaps TRBD1 as D (6 bases). CDR1 is SQVTM, CDR2 ANQGSEA, per germline. The length of the CDR3 is 15 residues. The V gene lost 1 base and the J gene lost 5 bases, with 17 bases spanning the gap. The CDR3 spells CSVEGYNREGTEAFF. The CDR3 DNA sequence: TGCAGCGTTGAAGGATACAACAGGGAGGGTACTGAAGCTTTCTTT.

The chain has TRBV11-3 and TRBJ2-1; the D gene is possibly TRBD2 (7 bases). This CDR3 is built from 15 residues. Trimming removed 5 bases at V and 8 bases at J, with 19 bases between. Germline V gives CDR1 SGHNT, CDR2 YENEEA. The CDR3 coding sequence is TGTGCCAGCAGCCTATATGGCGGGGGCGGCTATGAGCAGTTCTTC. Translating gives CASSLYGGGGYEQFF.

The rearrangement uses TRBV19 and TRBJ1-2; 7 bases match TRBD1. This CDR3 contains 13 residues. J gave up 5 bases and V 2 bases, and 2 bases lay outside the gene matches. The germline V gene has CDR1 LNHDA and CDR2 SQIVND (reference sequence). The CDR3 region is CASSIKTGYGYTF. In nucleotides, the CDR3 is TGTGCCAGTAGTATAAAGACAGGGTATGGCTACACCTTC.

V and J are TRBV7-9 and TRBJ1-2; D ambiguous. V dropped 3 bases and J dropped 2 bases, with 10 bases sitting between them. This CDR3 region has 14 residues. Per germline, CDR1 SEHNR and CDR2 FQNEAQ (reference sequence). CDR3 in amino acids: CASSFEGRNYGYTF. CDR3 nucleotide sequence: TGTGCCAGCAGCTTTGAGGGAAGGAACTATGGCTACACCTTC.

The chain couples TRBV19 to TRBJ1-1; unclear D gene. Trimming shortened V by 3 bases and J by 4 bases, and 12 bases separated the two germline ends. Germline V gene data show CDR1 as LNHDA and CDR2 as SQIVND (reference sequence). This CDR3 region has 14 residues. The DNA of the CDR3 is TGTGCCAGTAGTATCGCGGACCTGGGCACTGAAGCTTTCTTT. Translation: CASSIADLGTEAFF.

V and J are TRBV11-2 and TRBJ2-3; 12 nucleotides align to TRBD1. This CDR3 is built from 15 residues. Germline CDR1 reads SGHAT; CDR2 reads FQNNGV. Trimming cost V 3 bases and J 7 bases; bases outside gene matches: 5. The CDR3 reads CASSLGDRGLYTQYF. CDR3 nucleotides: TGTGCCAGCAGCTTGGGGGACAGGGGGCTATATACGCAGTATTTT.